This T cell receptor beta chain originates from a study of cytomegalovirus exposure and HLA in healthy donors. For the study at large: Counted in an early data release were about 85 million unique TCRs from HLA-typed donors.

In germline, CDR1 is MGHDK, CDR2 SYGVNS. V shed 8 bases and J 5 bases; nucleotides not matched to a gene: 12. This CDR3 spans 15 amino acids. Of note for this clone: Its antigen is as yet unknown.

Findings and caveats of the study: Being productive about 90% or about 30% of the time was typical of most TCR beta V segments in an earlier analysis.

The study ran its PCR with 60 Vbeta and 13 Jbeta primers. Sequencing used immunoSEQ multiplex PCR; TCRdb keeps in-frame clones, though not all of them. This table holds 150,000 or so clones, about 83% found once. Sequenced input: PBMCs. V is TRBV25-1 and J is TRBJ1-1; 9 bases agree with TRBD1. The receptor's source is a man in his forties or fifties in good health and CMV-seropositive. This chain's CDR3 is CASSDPTGGRTEAFF. CDR3 in DNA: TGTGCCAGCTCCGACCCGACAGGGGGAAGGACTGAAGCTTTCTTT.